Shown below are 25 T cell receptor beta chains from a single sample sequenced in a study of T cell responses to AZD1222 COVID-19 vaccine. TCRdb keeps only in-frame clones here, not all; method: immunoSEQ multiplex PCR. The sample shows 56,000 or so clones, 88% of them seen only once. Sequences were derived from peripheral blood, sampled on day 0 of AZD1222 vaccination. The receptor source for this set is an adult in good health.

J is TRBJ2-7 and V is TRBV11-3; the match to TRBD2 covers 10 bases. V was pared by 5 bases and J by 3 bases, with 10 bases of the junction left unmatched. Germline CDR1 SGHNT, CDR2 YENEEA. The length of the CDR3 is 16 residues. CDR3 region: CASSPGGLAGVYEQYF. CDR3 nucleotides: TGTGCCAGCAGCCCCGGGGGCCTAGCGGGGGTCTACGAGCAGTACTTC.

V and J are TRBV6-5 and TRBJ1-1; D call uncertain. V lost 7 bases and J 5 bases, leaving 11 bases between the germline ends. The length of the CDR3 is 12 residues. Germline loops: CDR1 MNHEY, CDR2 SVGAGI. CDR3 sequence: CASKEVRTEAFF. CDR3 in DNA: TGTGCCAGCAAAGAGGTGCGGACTGAAGCTTTCTTT.

The chain joins TRBV4-2 to TRBJ2-2; 10 bases are a match to TRBD2. The CDR3 sequence is 18 residues long. Looked up from germline, CDR1 is LGHNA and CDR2 is YNFKEQ. V lost 0 bases, J lost 3 bases, and 7 bases stayed unmatched. The CDR3 coding sequence is TGTGCCAGCAGCCAAGAGCCTAGCGGGAGTAAGTACACCGGGGAGCTGTTTTTT. Residues: CASSQEPSGSKYTGELFF.

This chain links TRBV10-3 with TRBJ2-1; the match to TRBD1 covers 9 bases. CDR1 and CDR2 from the germline V gene are ENHRY and SYGVKD. This CDR3 has 15 amino acids. Trimming cost V 3 bases and J 1 base; bases outside gene matches: 1. The CDR3, as DNA: TGTGCCATCAGTGATGGACAGGGGTCCTACAATGAGCAGTTCTTC. It yields the protein CAISDGQGSYNEQFF.

The CDR3 reads CASSQETSGRPDTQYF. The CDR3 DNA follows: TGTGCCAGCAGCCAAGAAACTAGCGGGAGGCCAGATACGCAGTATTTT. The chain recombines TRBV4-2 with TRBJ2-3; 12 positions match TRBD2. Germline V gene data show CDR1 as LGHNA and CDR2 as YNFKEQ. V lost 0 bases, J lost 4 bases, and 2 bases stayed unmatched. The CDR3 sequence is 16 residues long.

This chain connects TRBV6-5 to TRBJ2-7; possibly TRBD2 for D (6 bases). The CDR3 extends over 12 amino acids. Germline V gene lookup returns CDR1 MNHEY and CDR2 SVGAGI. V shed 8 bases and J shed 7 bases, with 15 bases lying between them. CDR3 region: CASGRMVMEQYF. The CDR3 DNA follows: TGTGCCAGCGGGAGGATGGTAATGGAGCAGTACTTC.

The V call is TRBV15, the J call TRBJ1-2; possibly TRBD1 for D (6 bases). The CDR3 loop spans 15 amino acids. Germline CDR1 reads LNHNV; CDR2 reads YYDKDF (reference sequence). Trimming cost V 1 base and J 4 bases, with 13 bases left between them. The CDR3 nucleotides are TGTGCCACCAGCAGAGTGGGGACACCTAGCTATGGCTACACCTTC. Translating gives CATSRVGTPSYGYTF.

The V call is TRBV29-1, the J call TRBJ2-1; 8 nucleotides line up with TRBD2. V gave up 2 bases and J gave up 9 bases; unmatched junction bases: 9. This CDR3 has 14 amino acids. Germline-derived CDR1 and CDR2 are SQVTM and ANQGSEA. The chain's CDR3 is CSVELGTSRGEQFF. CDR3 DNA: TGCAGCGTTGAACTGGGGACTAGTCGGGGTGAGCAGTTCTTC.

This rearrangement joins TRBV19 to TRBJ2-6, with D maybe TRBD1 (5 bases). V was trimmed by 3 bases and J by 3 bases, leaving 12 bases between them. The CDR3 spans 16 residues. The germline V gene encodes CDR1 LNHDA and CDR2 SQIVND (reference sequence). The CDR3 loop reads CASSIWGSSGANVLTF. The CDR3 DNA is TGTGCCAGTAGTATTTGGGGCTCCAGTGGGGCCAACGTCCTGACTTTC.

The chain is built from TRBV4-3 and TRBJ2-5; D uncertain. Germline CDR1 and CDR2: LGHNA and YSLEER. The ends were cut back, 2 bases at V and 4 bases at J, with 17 bases in the middle. This CDR3 region has 16 residues. CDR3 sequence reads: CASSQSSPQAGETQYF. Here the CDR3 DNA reads TGCGCCAGCAGCCAATCTTCCCCCCAAGCAGGAGAGACCCAGTACTTC.

This chain uses TRBV7-9 with TRBJ2-1, with D possibly being TRBD2 (6 bases). Germline CDR1 and CDR2: SEHNR and FQNEAQ (reference sequence). CDR3 length: 17 amino acids. V was pared by 5 bases and J by 0 bases, with 17 bases between. The DNA for the CDR3 is TGTGCCAGCAGCCGGACGTCCTTGCGGGACTCCTACAATGAGCAGTTCTTC. As protein: CASSRTSLRDSYNEQFF.

Only one count was recorded for this clone. The CDR3 DNA reads TGTGCCAGCAGCCAAGGCACTAGCGGTAACTCCTACGAGCAGTACTTC. Translation: CASSQGTSGNSYEQYF. The rearrangement uses TRBV3-1 (or the pseudogene TRBV3-2) and TRBJ2-7, with 8 bases matching TRBD2. CDR1 is LGHDT and CDR2 is YNNKEL in the germline V gene (reference sequence). Losses at the gene ends were 1 base for V and 0 bases for J; bases not matched to a gene: 5. CDR3 length: 16 residues.

The chain carries TRBV4-3 and TRBJ1-5; possible D gene TRBD1, 5 bases. V was shortened by 4 bases and J by 4 bases, with 8 bases between the two germline ends. CDR3 length: 13 residues. The germline gives CDR1 LGHNA, CDR2 YSLEER. CDR3 nucleotide sequence: TGCGCCAGCAGCCGGGGGATAAATCAGCCCCAGCATTTT. It specifies CASSRGINQPQHF.

V is TRBV30 and J is TRBJ1-3; no reliable D call. Deletions cut 2 bases from V and 4 bases from J, with 9 bases between. The germline CDR1 and CDR2 sequences are GTSNPN and SVGIG (reference sequence). The CDR3 consists of 13 residues. CDR3 residues: CAWSPSRGNTIYF. CDR3 nucleotides: TGTGCCTGGAGTCCGTCCCGGGGAAACACCATATATTTT.

Written as DNA, the CDR3 is TGTGCCAGCAGCCCCGACCTTTTACAGAACTATGGCTACACCTTC. This encodes CASSPDLLQNYGYTF. V gene TRBV5-5 combines with J gene TRBJ1-2; D gene uncertain. The length of the CDR3 is 15 residues. CDR1 is SGHKS and CDR2 is YYEKEE in the germline V gene (reference sequence). Trimming pared 4 bases from V and 2 bases from J, leaving 15 bases between.

This chain connects TRBV19 to TRBJ1-5; TRBD1 aligns across 7 bases. Trimming cost V 3 bases and J 1 base; bases outside gene matches: 6. Germline CDR1 reads LNHDA; CDR2 reads SQIVND (reference sequence). The CDR3 length is 16 residues. The chain's CDR3 is CASSILGGQSNQPQHF. The CDR3 region has the DNA TGTGCCAGTAGTATCTTAGGGGGACAGAGCAATCAGCCCCAGCATTTT.

This clone was seen a single time. The gene calls are TRBV30 and TRBJ2-3, with TRBD2 identical over 7 bases. The CDR3 runs to 13 residues. The V and J ends lost 4 bases and 5 bases, in that order; junction bases with no gene match: 6. The germline V gene has CDR1 GTSNPN and CDR2 SVGIG (reference sequence). Here the CDR3 reads CAWTAGVVDTQYF. The CDR3 nucleotides are TGTGCCTGGACCGCGGGAGTGGTAGATACGCAGTATTTT. Together with reference TRBV30 and TRBJ2-3, the CDR3 gives the full variable domain: SQTIHQWPATLVQPVGSPLSLECTVEGTSNPNLYWYRQAAGRGLQLLFYSVGIGQISSEVPQNLSASRPQDRQFILSSKKLLLSDSGFYLCAWTAGVVDTQYFGPGTRLTVL.

This clone occurred once. The chain uses TRBV4-3 and TRBJ2-7, with 11 bases identical to TRBD2. The CDR3 spans 16 residues. V dropped 0 bases and J dropped 10; count of bases not matched to a gene: 11. Germline V gene data show CDR1 as LGHNA and CDR2 as YSLEER. The CDR3 protein is CASSQEIGASGRFQYF. The CDR3 DNA reads as TGCGCCAGCAGCCAAGAAATCGGGGCTAGCGGGAGGTTCCAGTACTTC.

The DNA of the CDR3 is TGTGCCACCAGTGGAGCGGGAGGTGAGACCCAGTACTTC. Translated, it gives CATSGAGGETQYF. The rearrangement links TRBV24-1 to TRBJ2-5, with 9 bases that match TRBD2. The germline V gene has CDR1 KGHDR and CDR2 SFDVKD. Losses at the gene ends were 5 bases for V and 5 bases for J; bases not matched to a gene: 2. The CDR3 spans 13 residues.

For this clone: Mismatch with germline at one junction end may stem from a read error. The V gene is TRBV3-1 (or the pseudogene TRBV3-2), the J gene TRBJ1-2; D is undetermined. The CDR3 spans 14 residues. In germline, CDR1 is LGHDT, CDR2 YNNKEL (reference sequence). The CDR3 DNA reads as TGTGCCAGCACCCAACGAGAGGGTGGTTGGGGCTACACCTTC. This encodes CASTQREGGWGYTF.

V and J are TRBV10-3 and TRBJ1-1; D uncertain. CDR3 length: 15 residues. Trimming removed 3 bases at V and 1 base at J, with 12 bases between. Per germline, CDR1 ENHRY and CDR2 SYGVKD. CDR3 in amino acids: CAISEVRASNTEAFF. The CDR3 region has the DNA TGTGCCATCAGTGAAGTTAGGGCTTCGAACACTGAAGCTTTCTTT.

The chain is built from TRBV12-5 and TRBJ1-5; 9 bases match TRBD1. The CDR3 covers 15 residues. After removal of 7 bases from V and 0 bases from J, the junction contained 4 bases not matched to a gene. Looked up from germline, CDR1 is LGHNT and CDR2 is FRNRAP. CDR3 nucleotides: TGTGCTAGTGCCGCACAGGGGGCTAGCAATCAGCCCCAGCATTTT. Translating gives CASAAQGASNQPQHF.

This rearrangement joins TRBV27 to TRBJ2-3, with D unclear. The V end lost 3 bases, the J end lost 0 bases, and 4 bases lay between the germline ends. Per germline, CDR1 MNHEY and CDR2 SMNVEV (reference sequence). This CDR3 is 13 amino acids long. CDR3 residues: CASSFRSTDTQYF. Written as DNA, the CDR3 is TGTGCCAGCAGTTTTCGGAGCACAGATACGCAGTATTTT.

The CDR3 DNA reads as TGTGCCAGTGGATGGTTCTCTGGGGCCAACGTCCTGACTTTC. As protein: CASGWFSGANVLTF. The chain employs TRBV19 and TRBJ2-6; D remains ambiguous. Germline CDR1 reads LNHDA; CDR2 reads SQIVND (reference sequence). V dropped 8 bases and J dropped 0 bases, with 8 bases sitting between them. The CDR3 consists of 14 residues.

The gene calls are TRBV19 and TRBJ1-1; D call uncertain. Germline V lookup: CDR1 LNHDA, CDR2 SQIVND (reference sequence). The CDR3 totals 11 residues. The V end lost 6 bases, the J end lost 4 bases, and 6 bases lay between the germline ends. The CDR3 DNA follows: TGTGCCAGTAGCGTGGGCACTGAAGCTTTCTTT. It codes for CASSVGTEAFF.